This TCR beta chain was captured by sequencing in a study of OX40 agonist ivuxolimab in advanced cancers. For the study at large: People who had prior anti-PD-1, anti-PD-L1 or anti-CTLA-4 therapy could take part, and under 45% had some.

From germline, CDR1 is SNHLY and CDR2 FYNNEI. V was cut by 6 bases and J by 1 base, with 13 bases left in between. The CDR3 loop spans 15 amino acids. TCRdb's table, derived via immunoSEQ multiplex PCR, lists solely in-frame clones and lacks some. The sample includes about 34,000 clones, 65% to 90% seen only once; the top ten take roughly 1.4%. This clonotype was sampled from an adult with an advanced solid tumor such as melanoma, head and neck, liver or kidney cancer. This rearrangement joins TRBV2 to TRBJ2-1, with D possibly called TRBD1 or TRBD2 (5 bases each). The input for sequencing was CD4+ or CD8+ T cells sorted from blood, taken in a trial of the OX40 agonist ivuxolimab. The CDR3 DNA follows: TGTGCCAGCAGCCCGGGACCCGGGTCCTACAATGAGCAGTTCTTC. Protein sequence: CASSPGPGSYNEQFF.